This T cell receptor beta chain was identified during a study of vaccination and CD4 T cells after COVID-19. Turning to the study itself: Overlapping SARS-CoV-2, HCoV-NL63, HCoV-OC43 and HCoV-229E spike peptides were used to stimulate cells. The study, taken as a whole, reports: Analysis of convalescent patients found that 304 of 307 vaccine-specific clones were spike mono-reactive.

The treatment denotes: roughly 11-day PBMC culture with coronavirus spike peptide pools or control peptides (ViraFEST assay). It was before the COVID-19 pandemic (2011-2018) that the unexposed donor's CD4+ T cells were collected. J was trimmed by 6 bases and V by 4 bases; bases with no gene match: 13. This CDR3 has 17 amino acids. Germline assignment: CDR1 LGHNA and CDR2 YSLEER. The Oncomine TCR Beta short-read assay sequenced DNA from cultured CD4+ T cells. TCRdb redid the calling of the PCR reads with MiXCR, one entry per CDR3 protein. The table has approximately 7,100 distinct CDR3 sequences, 47% seen once. In regard to this clonotype: The antigen remains unidentified.

The sequence was collected from a human donor in good health. The specimen sequenced was CD4+ T cells from blood, cultured in vitro. V gene TRBV4-3 combines with J gene TRBJ2-4, with 9 nucleotides matching TRBD2. The CDR3 protein is CASSPTFAGGQANIQYF. CDR3 coding DNA: TGCGCCAGCAGCCCTACGTTCGCGGGGGGGCAGGCAAACATTCAGTACTTC.